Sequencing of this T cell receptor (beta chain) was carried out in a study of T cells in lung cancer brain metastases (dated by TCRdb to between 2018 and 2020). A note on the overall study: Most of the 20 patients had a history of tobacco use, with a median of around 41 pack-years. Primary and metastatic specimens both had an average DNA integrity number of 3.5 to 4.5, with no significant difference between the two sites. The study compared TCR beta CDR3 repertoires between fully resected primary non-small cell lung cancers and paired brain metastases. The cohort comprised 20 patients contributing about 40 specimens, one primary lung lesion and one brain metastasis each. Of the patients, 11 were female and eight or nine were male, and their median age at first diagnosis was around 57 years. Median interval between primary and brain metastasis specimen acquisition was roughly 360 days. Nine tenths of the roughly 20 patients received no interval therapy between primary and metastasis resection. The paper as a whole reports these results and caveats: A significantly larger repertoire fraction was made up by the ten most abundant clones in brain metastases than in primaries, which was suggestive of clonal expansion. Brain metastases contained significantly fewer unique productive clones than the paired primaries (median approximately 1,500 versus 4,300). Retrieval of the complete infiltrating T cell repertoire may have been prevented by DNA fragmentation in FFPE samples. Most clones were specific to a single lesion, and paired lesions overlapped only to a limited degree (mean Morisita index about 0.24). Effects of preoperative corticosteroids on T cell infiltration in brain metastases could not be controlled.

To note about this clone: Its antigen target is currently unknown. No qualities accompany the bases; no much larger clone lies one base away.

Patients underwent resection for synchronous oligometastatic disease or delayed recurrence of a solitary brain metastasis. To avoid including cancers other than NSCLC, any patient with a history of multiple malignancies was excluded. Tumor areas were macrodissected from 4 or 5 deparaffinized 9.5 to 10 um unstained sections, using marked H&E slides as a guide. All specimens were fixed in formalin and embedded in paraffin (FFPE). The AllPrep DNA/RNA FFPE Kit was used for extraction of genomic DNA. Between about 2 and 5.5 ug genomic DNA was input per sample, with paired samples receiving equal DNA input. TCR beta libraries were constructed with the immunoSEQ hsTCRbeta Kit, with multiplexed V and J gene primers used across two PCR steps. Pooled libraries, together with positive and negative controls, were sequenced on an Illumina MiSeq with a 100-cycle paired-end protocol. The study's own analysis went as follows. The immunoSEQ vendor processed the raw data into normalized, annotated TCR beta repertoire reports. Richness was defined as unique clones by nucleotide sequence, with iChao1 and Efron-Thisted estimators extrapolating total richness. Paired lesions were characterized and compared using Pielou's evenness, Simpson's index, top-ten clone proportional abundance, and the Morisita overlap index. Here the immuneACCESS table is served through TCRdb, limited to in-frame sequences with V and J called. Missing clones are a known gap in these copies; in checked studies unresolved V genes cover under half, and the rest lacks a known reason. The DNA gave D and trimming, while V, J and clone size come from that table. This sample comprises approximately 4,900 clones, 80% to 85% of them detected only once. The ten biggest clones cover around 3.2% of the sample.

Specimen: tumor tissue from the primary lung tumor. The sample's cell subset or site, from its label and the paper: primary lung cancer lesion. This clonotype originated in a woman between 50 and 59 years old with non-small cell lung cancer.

The DNA reads as follows: TGTGCCAGCACCGCCATCACTAGCGGGGGGGCCAATGAGCAGTTCTTC. It translates to CASTAITSGGANEQFF. The chain joins TRBV27 to TRBJ2-1; 13 central nucleotides agree with TRBD2. Spanning cysteine to phenylalanine, the CDR3 consists of 16 amino acids. The CDR3 DNA has 48 bases and is translated from base 1. V is pruned by 7 bases and J by 6 bases, leaving 9 bases of the junction without a gene match. CDR1 MNHEY and CDR2 SMNVEV are derived from the germline V gene (reference sequence).